The following is a T cell receptor beta chain sequence with its context. The clone's antigen remains unknown. Nothing much larger sits one base from this clone, and base qualities are not available. These data are taken from a study of blood T cells in healthy people across ages (dated by TCRdb to between 2014 and 2016). Background on the whole study: In model experiments, template switching captured about one uniquely barcoded TCR beta cDNA molecule for every two T cells. The study measured age-related changes in TCR beta repertoire diversity using deep sequencing normalized with unique cDNA molecular identifiers. The donors were split into four age groups: young (average around 16 years), middle-aged (39), aged (about 62) and long-lived (roughly 80). To avoid experimental bias, donors of different ages were distributed randomly across sequencing lanes. Using the same blood draw, the study looked at two additional independent replicas of 1 million unique cDNA reads for two donors, one aged 18 to 30 and the other aged 80 or older. The paper as a whole reports these results and caveats: Estimates of total diversity based on one million sequenced T cells were regarded as lower bounds and as underestimates. The CMV infection status of donors was not known, potentially confounding age-related changes in expanded clonotypes. The percentage of naive T cells measured by flow cytometry correlated strongly with observed TCR beta diversity. Compared with the aged group, more naive CD4+ T cells, fewer expanded clones and increased TCR diversity were shown by the long-lived group, suggesting age selection. Since profiling was done on bulk unsorted PBMCs, naive and antigen-experienced compartments could not be conclusively compared. Observed TCR beta diversity per million T cells fell roughly linearly with age, and a significant reduction was already apparent by age around 40.

Libraries were built with 5' RACE. The instrument given in TCRdb is Illumina HiSeq 2500. The second PCR ran for about 6 to 12 cycles and used a J-beta primer mix along with a sample-barcoded 5' primer. A unique molecular identifier was introduced onto each TCR beta cDNA molecule by a template-switch 5' adaptor carrying 12 random nucleotides. At least 2.5 million CDR3-containing paired-end reads were obtained from each sample. First-strand cDNA was synthesized from all RNA with the Mint cDNA synthesis kit, primed by a TRBC-specific oligonucleotide. All cDNA was treated with uracil-DNA glycosylase and then went through a first 18-cycle PCR with the universal primers M1SS and BC2_uni_R. Per the source publication's procedure: For normalization, 1 million high-quality reads were randomly selected from each sample, with every read carrying a distinct molecular identifier. Reads sharing molecular identifiers were discarded rather than binned into consensus sequences. MiTCR, run with a Q25 quality threshold and the strictest error-elimination algorithm, handled CDR3 identification, clonotype clustering and error correction. A nonparametric unseen species model using Euler transformation provided a lower-bound estimate of total TCR beta diversity. TCRdb itself trimmed the public reads at Q25 with fastp, ran MiXCR and retained productive beta chains. Each entry is one CDR3 protein sequence, shown with its most common DNA and genes. The V and J calls, along with clone size, are taken from TCRdb and not from the paper's own processing. In this sample the table shows about 780,000 distinct CDR3 sequences, more than 35% of which occur a single time. The ten largest clones represent about a sixth of the sample.

Donors were 35 to 40 systemically healthy Caucasian individuals from Russia aged 6 to 90 years. About 9.1 milliliters of peripheral blood were collected from each donor into EDTA-treated Vacutainer tubes. Ficoll-Paque density-gradient centrifugation was used to isolate PBMCs, with at least 7 million obtained per sample. Trizol reagent was used to extract total RNA from PBMCs, with at least 5.5 micrograms per sample. For every donor, flow cytometry on a PBMC aliquot measured the percentage of naive CD45RAhigh/CD27high T cells. The TCR originated in a man at least 80 years old in good health. The sequencing sample was made of blood.

The CDR3 sequence is CSALGLAGHEQYF. The sequenced DNA is TGCAGTGCCCTGGGACTAGCGGGACACGAGCAGTACTTC. The V and J segments used are TRBV20-1 and TRBJ2-7, and 13 junction bases match TRBD2. At the junction V is shortened by 6 bases and J by 5 bases; bases outside the gene matches: 4. The cysteine opens and the phenylalanine closes a CDR3 of 13 amino acids. Only the CDR3 region is kept as DNA, spanning 39 bases read in frame from base 1. Based on the germline V gene (reference sequence), the CDR1 and CDR2 sequences are DFQATT and SNEGSKA.